A single sample is the source of the 5 T cell receptor beta chains below, sequenced in a study of shared clonotypes between healthy human individuals. Measured with immunoSEQ multiplex PCR; TCRdb has only the in-frame clones, and not every one. This sample has millions of clones, with around 90% found just once. Material: naive CD4+ T cells sorted from blood. Documented subset: CD45RA+ positively selected. The receptors originated from a man younger than 30 in good health.

This clone was observed a single time. The gene calls are TRBV6-5 and TRBJ2-7; no definite D call. V lost 6 bases to trimming and J lost 8 bases, with 11 bases between them. The CDR3 extends over 11 amino acids. The germline V gene has CDR1 MNHEY and CDR2 SVGAGI. The CDR3 is CASRNALQQYF. The CDR3 coding sequence is TGTGCCAGCAGGAACGCACTGCAGCAGTACTTC.

The chain carries TRBV5-4 and TRBJ2-3; tentatively, D is TRBD2 (7 bases). Germline V CDR1 and CDR2: SGHNT, YYREEE (reference sequence). The CDR3 extends over 16 amino acids. Deletions cut 0 bases from V and 0 bases from J, with 11 bases between. The CDR3 here is CASSLVAGASTDTQYF. Written as DNA, the CDR3 is TGTGCCAGCAGCTTGGTGGCGGGGGCCAGCACAGATACGCAGTATTTT. The full variable domain, in which reference TRBV5-4 and TRBJ2-3 provide the parts outside the CDR3, is ETGVTQSPTHLIKTRGQQVTLRCSSQSGHNTVSWYQQALGQGPQFIFQYYREEENGRGNFPPRFSGLQFPNYSSELNVNALELDDSALYLCASSLVAGASTDTQYFGPGTRLTVL.

This clone was counted a single time. The CDR3 nucleotides are TGTGCCACGGACGGGGGTCTGACCGGGGAGCTGTTTTTT. As protein: CATDGGLTGELFF. The chain couples TRBV21-1 to TRBJ2-2; the table's D gene call, TRBD2, was not cross checked with the DNA. TRBV21-1 is classified as a pseudogene. This CDR3 has 13 amino acids.

The rearrangement links TRBV5-1 to TRBJ2-7; 12 positions match TRBD1. Trimming took 5 bases from V and 6 from J; bases not matched to a gene: 6. The CDR3 is made up of 14 amino acids. Germline CDR1 and CDR2: SGHRS and YFSETQ. The CDR3 nucleotides read TGCGCCAGCAGGACACCGGGACAGGGGGCCGAGCAGTACTTC. Translated: CASRTPGQGAEQYF.

This chain uses TRBV18 with TRBJ2-4; TRBD2 aligns across 12 bases. The germline V gene encodes CDR1 KGHSH and CDR2 LQKENI. The CDR3 loop spans 18 amino acids. Trimming took 0 bases from V and 2 from J; bases not matched to a gene: 5. CDR3 DNA: TGTGCCAGCTCACCACCCCTAGCGGGAGGGCCGTCCAAAAACATTCAGTACTTC. This sequence encodes CASSPPLAGGPSKNIQYF.